What follows are 21 T cell receptor beta chains derived from one specimen sequenced in a study of blood T cell repertoires in COVID-19. The table came from immunoSEQ multiplex PCR; TCRdb's copy has only in-frame clones and leaves some out. The sample carries about 140,000 clones, roughly 79% recorded once. Sequenced input: peripheral blood. The receptor set was obtained from a human donor in a cohort sampled during active COVID-19.

This clone was observed a handful of times. The chain combines TRBV16 with TRBJ2-7, with 8 positions matching TRBD1. The CDR3 is 17 amino acids. The junction had 13 bases not matched to a gene; V was cut back by 1 base and J by 5 bases. The germline V gene has CDR1 KGHSY and CDR2 FQNENV. As DNA, the CDR3 is TGTGCCAGCAGCCAATGGTATGTGGTGGACAGGGAAGACGAGCAGTACTTC. As protein: CASSQWYVVDREDEQYF.

In its sample, this clone was seen once. CDR3 region: CASSTSGTGDNEQFF. The CDR3 nucleotides read TGTGCCAGCAGTACCTCCGGGACAGGGGACAATGAGCAGTTCTTC. The J gene is TRBJ2-1, the V gene TRBV28, with TRBD1 matching 10 bases. This CDR3 contains 15 residues. J lost 5 bases, V lost 5 bases, and 6 bases had no gene match. Looked up from germline, CDR1 is MDHEN and CDR2 is SYDVKM.

This clone rates as large. The V and J genes are TRBV5-6 and TRBJ2-3; 7 bases agree with TRBD2. The V gene end was trimmed by 3 bases and the J gene end by 4 bases; junction bases not matched to a gene: 14. The germline gives CDR1 SGHDT, CDR2 YYEEEE. This CDR3 region has 17 residues. The CDR3 DNA follows: TGTGCCAGCAGCTACGATAGCGGGTGGGTGGGGGCAGATACGCAGTATTTT. Translated: CASSYDSGWVGADTQYF.

The V gene is TRBV11-2, the J gene TRBJ2-1; D unresolved. This CDR3 has 11 amino acids. Germline V gene lookup returns CDR1 SGHAT and CDR2 FQNNGV. V shed 3 bases and J shed 5 bases, with 2 bases lying between them. The CDR3 DNA is TGTGCCAGCAGCTTCAACAATGAGCAGTTCTTC. This encodes CASSFNNEQFF.

The rearrangement links TRBV28 to TRBJ2-2, with TRBD2 matching 15 bases. Germline V CDR1 and CDR2: MDHEN, SYDVKM. The CDR3 contains 17 residues. V dropped 6 bases and J dropped 8; count of bases not matched to a gene: 10. The CDR3 loop reads CASSSSGLAGGLGELFF. Written as DNA, the CDR3 is TGTGCCAGCAGCTCCTCTGGACTAGCGGGAGGGCTGGGGGAGCTGTTTTTT.

This rearrangement joins TRBV4-1 to TRBJ2-7; TRBD2 matches at 16 bases. Germline lookup yields CDR1 MGHRA and CDR2 YSYEKL. V shed 3 bases and J 2 bases; nucleotides not matched to a gene: 4. This CDR3 is built from 17 residues. This chain's CDR3 is CASSQTGTSGRAYEQYF. The CDR3 bases are TGCGCCAGCAGCCAGACAGGGACTAGCGGGAGGGCCTACGAGCAGTACTTC.

In DNA, the CDR3 is TGCGCCAGCAGCCAAGCCCAGGGGTACAATGAAAAACTGTTTTTT. Amino acids: CASSQAQGYNEKLFF. The chain couples TRBV4-3 to TRBJ1-4, with D possibly matching TRBD1 (6 bases). Germline V gene lookup returns CDR1 LGHNA and CDR2 YSLEER. Trimming shortened V by 1 base and J by 5 bases, and 11 bases separated the two germline ends. CDR3 length equals 15 residues.

This clone was counted a few times. The genes are TRBV7-2 and TRBJ1-4; possible D gene TRBD1, 5 bases. CDR1 SGHTA and CDR2 FQGNSA come from the germline V gene. Between the trimmed V and J ends, which lost 2 bases and 5 bases, there was a span of 9 bases. CDR3 length equals 14 residues. The CDR3 DNA follows: TGTGCCAGCAGCTTAACCAGGGCAAATGAAAAACTGTTTTTT. The encoded protein is CASSLTRANEKLFF.

This clone was counted once. The chain combines TRBV28 with TRBJ2-7, with TRBD1 matching over 9 bases. CDR3 size: 14 residues. The germline V gene encodes CDR1 MDHEN and CDR2 SYDVKM. Trimming took 3 bases from V and 2 from J; bases not matched to a gene: 2. CDR3 DNA: TGTGCCAGCAGTTTCGGGACAGGGCCCTACGAGCAGTACTTC. As protein: CASSFGTGPYEQYF.

The rearrangement joins TRBV7-8 to TRBJ1-1; 10 bases agree with TRBD1. Trimming removed 4 bases from V and 2 bases from J; junction bases left unmatched: 1. CDR1 and CDR2 from the germline V gene are SGHVS and FQNEAQ. The CDR3 is made up of 14 amino acids. CDR3 region: CASSWDRGNTEAFF. For the CDR3, the DNA is TGTGCCAGCAGCTGGGACAGGGGAAACACTGAAGCTTTCTTT. Filled out from reference TRBV7-8 and TRBJ1-1, the complete variable domain reads GAGVSQSPRYKVAKRGQDVALRCDPISGHVSLFWYQQALGQGPEFLTYFQNEAQLDKSGLPSDRFFAERPEGSVSTLKIQRTQQEDSAVYLCASSWDRGNTEAFFGQGTRLTVV.

The V and J genes are TRBV24-1 and TRBJ2-2, with 9 bases identical to TRBD2. Germline loops: CDR1 KGHDR, CDR2 SFDVKD. Losses at the gene ends were 1 base for V and 1 base for J; bases not matched to a gene: 3. The CDR3 is made up of 17 amino acids. CDR3 in amino acids: CATSDFLAGRNTGELFF. The DNA for the CDR3 is TGTGCCACCAGTGATTTTCTAGCGGGAAGGAACACCGGGGAGCTGTTTTTT.

The gene calls are TRBV28 and TRBJ1-3; D might be TRBD1 (6 bases). The CDR3 is 14 amino acids. From germline, CDR1 is MDHEN and CDR2 SYDVKM. Trimming pared 9 bases from V and 4 bases from J, leaving 16 bases between. The CDR3 coding sequence is TGTGCCAGTAGGGCGGGGGGCGCCGGAAACACCATATATTTT. Protein: CASRAGGAGNTIYF.

This clone appeared a few times. The chain links TRBV7-9 to TRBJ2-1; TRBD1 matches 12 bases. The CDR3 sequence is 15 residues long. In germline, CDR1 is SEHNR, CDR2 FQNEAQ (reference sequence). Trimming took 8 bases from V and 8 from J; bases not matched to a gene: 10. Here the CDR3 reads CASFSRDRGLDEQFF. The CDR3 nucleotides read TGTGCCAGCTTCTCCCGGGACAGGGGGCTCGATGAGCAGTTCTTC.

V gene TRBV7-2 combines with J gene TRBJ2-3, with 8 bases matching TRBD2. This CDR3 is built from 15 residues. With 4 bases clipped from V and 5 bases from J, the junction kept 8 bases outside the gene matches. Germline V gene data show CDR1 as SGHTA and CDR2 as FQGNSA. In DNA form, the CDR3 reads TGTGCCAGCAGCTCAAGCGGGAGTATGGGAGATACGCAGTATTTT. It is translated as CASSSSGSMGDTQYF.

The rearrangement uses TRBV5-1 and TRBJ1-2, with 7 bases that match TRBD1. CDR3 length: 14 residues. Germline CDR1 is SGHRS and CDR2 is YFSETQ. Unmatched junction bases numbered 4, after V lost 2 bases and J lost 3 bases. CDR3 sequence reads: CASSFFGQDYGYTF. CDR3 in DNA: TGCGCCAGCAGCTTTTTCGGACAGGACTATGGCTACACCTTC.

The rearrangement uses TRBV27 and TRBJ2-1; D possibly corresponds to TRBD1 (7 bases). The V and J ends lost 6 bases and 6 bases respectively, with 15 bases between them. From germline, CDR1 is MNHEY and CDR2 SMNVEV (reference sequence). CDR3 length: 14 amino acids. The CDR3 nucleotides are TGTGCCAGCAGCAGGGGGGAGCGCGGCAATGAGCAGTTCTTC. It codes for CASSRGERGNEQFF.

The chain carries TRBV28 and TRBJ2-1; D call uncertain. Per the germline V gene, CDR1 is MDHEN and CDR2 is SYDVKM. Trimming cost V 3 bases and J 7 bases, with 7 bases left between them. The CDR3 has 12 residues. CDR3 region: CASSLKRNEQFF. The CDR3 DNA is TGTGCCAGCAGTTTGAAACGGAATGAGCAGTTCTTC.

The V and J genes are TRBV27 and TRBJ2-1, with 9 bases matching TRBD2. Germline V gene sequence: CDR1 MNHEY, CDR2 SMNVEV (reference sequence). V lost 7 bases to trimming and J lost 1 base; unmatched junction nucleotides: 11. CDR3 length equals 17 residues. The CDR3 DNA reads as TGTGCCAGCACCCAATCCCGGCTAGCGGGATCCTACAATGAGCAGTTCTTC. This sequence encodes CASTQSRLAGSYNEQFF.

The chain couples TRBV5-1 to TRBJ1-2; 9 positions agree with TRBD1. The CDR3 runs to 17 residues. V dropped 0 bases and J dropped 8; count of bases not matched to a gene: 14. Germline V gene lookup returns CDR1 SGHRS and CDR2 YFSETQ. The DNA of the CDR3 is TGCGCCAGCAGCTTGGGGGCGGACAGGGGCCGCCGGGGGGGCTACACCTTC. Residues: CASSLGADRGRRGGYTF.

The chain has TRBV6-2 or TRBV6-3 and TRBJ2-7, with D maybe TRBD2 (5 bases). Germline-derived CDR1 and CDR2 are MNHEY and SVGEGT. This CDR3 comprises 14 residues. V lost 0 bases, J lost 9 bases, and 15 bases lay in between. CDR3 residues: CASSYSSAAGAQYF. CDR3 coding DNA: TGTGCCAGCAGTTACTCGTCGGCCGCGGGTGCGCAGTACTTC.

The rearrangement uses TRBV7-3 and TRBJ2-5; D uncertain. CDR1 and CDR2 from the germline V gene are SGHTA and FQGTGA. Between the trimmed V and J ends, which lost 5 bases and 5 bases, there was a span of 15 bases. The CDR3 is 14 amino acids. CDR3 coding DNA: TGTGCCAGCAGCCAGCGAGGTACCACGGAGACCCAGTACTTC. Amino acids: CASSQRGTTETQYF. Drawing the rest from reference TRBV7-3 and TRBJ2-5, the complete variable domain is GAGVSQTPSNKVTEKGKYVELRCDPISGHTALYWYRQSLGQGPEFLIYFQGTGAADDSGLPNDRFFAVRPEGSVSTLKIQRTERGDSAVYLCASSQRGTTETQYFGPGTRLLVL.